This T cell receptor beta chain was sequenced for a study of cytomegalovirus exposure and HLA in healthy donors (TCRdb year 2017). With respect to the entire study: In an earlier analysis of approximately 640 of the donors, 250 to 300 Gb of sequence data and approximately 120 million unique TCR beta sequences from about 179 million T cells were reported. An early release covering 550 to 700 HLA-typed donors comprised approximately 290 gigabases of sequencing data and tens of millions of unique TCR sequences. Among the roughly 400 genotyped donors, roughly 80% belonged to the genetic ancestry cluster associated with self-reported Caucasian donors. The aim of the study was to test whether cataloging public T cell receptors could identify signatures of past pathogen exposure. The study used immunosequencing to profile the T cell repertoires of 666 subjects and linked those repertoires to cytomegalovirus serostatus. In addition to the first cohort of around 670 subjects, a separate validation cohort of 120 different subjects was used. To predict cytomegalovirus infection status, the study combined high-throughput TCR immunosequencing, statistical association of individual TCRs with disease status, and machine learning. A later analysis re-analyzed previously published TCR beta repertoires from about 730 donors and added high-resolution HLA genotyping to study TCR occurrence patterns. Rather than drawing on any new phenotypic data, the later analysis identified candidate immune exposures from TCR beta sequences and the way those sequences occurred across donors. An earlier analysis of 587 of the donors used high-throughput TCR beta sequencing to judge whether each TCR beta V gene segment behaved as functional or pseudogenic. Donor age, sex, ethnicity and CMV serostatus were compiled together with the repertoire data. Genome-wide SNP genotypes for about 65% of the roughly 700 donors were used in a later genetic analysis, which treated that subset as a discovery cohort. All discovery cohort repertoires had been generated on a single sequencing platform. Both class I and class II loci were covered by HLA typing, at four-digit resolution. Typing coverage differed by locus: A, B, C, DRB1 and DQB1 were typed in roughly 620-630 donors, DQA1 in approximately 520, DPA1 in some 570, and DPB1 in 400 to 490. Five DR-DQ haplotypes were treated as single units for association and clustering because of strong linkage in the cohort. Among 398 genotyped donors of the cohort, an average of roughly 240,000 unique TCR beta nucleotide sequences were sequenced per donor, roughly 18% of them non-productive.

The cohort comprised fewer than 700 healthy bone marrow donors. At the time of sampling, every cohort member was nominally healthy, though immune exposures that went unrecorded were likely present. The donor tested CMV seronegative, placing the donor among the roughly 340 seronegative members of the cohort. A peripheral blood sample was collected from each donor, and TCR beta sequencing was performed on peripheral blood mononuclear cells. Genomic DNA was extracted from the blood cell samples with the Qiagen DNeasy Blood Extraction Kit. Libraries were constructed by the immunoSEQ multiplex PCR assay. The multiplex PCR relied on a mix of 60 forward primers for TCR Vbeta segments and 13 reverse primers for TCR Jbeta segments. The CDR3 region of rearranged TCR beta genes was amplified from genomic DNA with a multiplex PCR assay. On the Illumina HiSeq System, the amplified TCR beta libraries were sequenced as 87-base-pair reads. From the authors' description of their analysis: A later analysis tallied tens of millions of unique TCR beta chains across the approximately 670 repertoires, and about 12 million of those chains were shared by two or more donors. A nearest-neighbor algorithm error-corrected the raw reads and collapsed the reads into unique sequences, merging closely related sequences to remove PCR and sequencing errors. CDR3 sequences were aligned to IMGT reference sequences to assign V, D and J gene segments. Each retained sequence needed at least a six-nucleotide match to both a V gene segment and a J gene segment. A rearrangement counted as productive if the CDR3 had no stop codons and remained in frame with V and J, and every other rearrangement counted as non-productive. Following IMGT convention, CDR3 was defined as the stretch from the second conserved V-encoded cysteine to the conserved J-encoded phenylalanine. The earlier analysis of 500 to 600 of the donors excluded sequences that lacked an unambiguous match to a single V gene segment. An earlier analysis of under 750 of the donors called V segments functional above 56.7% productive rearrangements and segregating when the between-donor standard deviation exceeded 5%. A statistical classification framework was developed to diagnose cytomegalovirus status using the catalog of TCR beta chain sequences. V and J gene assignment, in a later analysis, came from comparing TCR nucleotide sequences with IMGT/GENE-DB human TR gene sequences. In a later analysis, CDR3 sequences and most-parsimonious VDJ recombination scenarios were assigned using the TCRdist pipeline. A later analysis defined each TCR beta chain by its CDR3 amino acid sequence plus V-gene family, and excluded reads lacking a unique V-gene family. In a later analysis, 550 to 650 highly shared, low-generation-probability nucleotide sequences were removed to address suspected cross-contamination and a sequencing artifact. For each public chain, a later analysis derived a clonal expansion index from normalized ranks of inferred template counts within each repertoire. In a later analysis, generation probabilities were computed using a VDJ recombination model fitted to out-of-frame rearrangements, and the results were checked against IGoR. A later analysis scored TCR-TCR, TCR-HLA and TCR-CMV co-occurrence with hypergeometric tests, applying a repertoire-size bias correction to TCR pairs. To estimate false discovery rates, a later analysis permuted the HLA or CMV assignments 20 times. In a later analysis, co-occurring TCRs were grouped using DBSCAN, and TCRdist sequence similarity was added for clustering within HLA-allele-positive subsets. Repertoires with fewer than 30,000 or more than 120,000 public chains were left out of co-occurrence clustering, as were about 5 repertoires with anomalous nucleotide sharing. TCRdb took this table from immuneACCESS and kept in-frame rearrangements with V and J called. Such tables lack part of the clones; where checked against another copy, unresolved V genes explain under half of the gap, and the rest is unexplained. V, J and clone size are taken as reported in that table, and D and trimming were inferred from the DNA itself. In all, the sample holds about 120,000 clones, and over 8% of those were seen once. In total, the top ten clones hold 2.5% to 3.5% of the sample.

This clone showed up just a few times. Its binding antigen is unknown. No much larger clone is present one base from it, and per-base qualities are unavailable. The junction shows trimming of 5 bases on V and 4 bases on J, and the gene matches do not reach 8 bases of it. Taken from cysteine to phenylalanine, the CDR3 has 15 residues. The sequence is cut down to CDR3 DNA, 45 bases in frame from base 1. The germline V gene (reference sequence) supplies CDR1 LNHDA and CDR2 SQIVND. General conclusions and limits of the study: Compared with equally common non-associated chains, HLA-associated TCR beta chains in a later analysis were more clonally expanded and had lower generation probabilities. Because some donors lacked HLA typing at each locus, the association tests relied only on the typed subset. Immune exposure information for the cohort was limited to CMV serostatus. In a later analysis, TCR association rates were found to vary across HLA loci, with the most associated TCRs seen for DRB1 alleles and the fewest for HLA-C alleles. Some IMGT-functional V segments, including TRBV6-2 and TRBV6-3, could not be told apart with the 87-base-pair reads, so those segments were excluded. This cohort had only TCR beta chains sequenced, and the lack of alpha or paired-chain data limited which features could be detected. A later analysis associated around 16,000 TCR beta sequences with specific HLA alleles at a false discovery rate of 0.05. In a later analysis, most CMV-associated TCR beta chains were found to appear HLA-restricted, with HLA associations seemingly driven largely by CMV exposure. The classifier was reported to diagnose cytomegalovirus status with high specificity and sensitivity in both the original cohort and the validation cohort. In an earlier analysis of more than 450 of the donors, most TCR beta V segments were observed in productive rearrangements about 90% or about 30% of the time, broadly matching IMGT annotations. A further reported finding was that TCR beta sequences accurately predicted the HLA-A and HLA-B alleles for most subjects in the first cohort. Presence/absence analyses assumed roughly uniform sequencing depth across donors, an assumption that may not hold. The study listed around 160 TCR beta chains as associated with cytomegalovirus. In a later genetic analysis, fewer N-insertions in productive TCRs were reported among donors in an Asian-associated ancestry cluster than the roughly 710-donor mean. About 17 rarely observed V segments, including chromosome 9 orphons, were excluded from the earlier analysis of several hundred of the donors because counts were too low. A group of highly shared sequence variants was considered likely to be a technical artifact of the sequencing pipeline. A later analysis reported that several top co-occurrence clusters appeared linked to parvovirus B19, influenza, CMV and Epstein-Barr virus. Across donors, most TCR sequences were observed very rarely, whereas some public TCRs were present in many individuals. Strong co-occurrence of HLA alleles, especially DR and DQ, made assigning TCR associations to individual alleles difficult. In a later genetic analysis, a missense DCLRE1C variant was associated with V-gene and J-gene trimming of TCR beta chains, and the association was replicated in an independent cohort. Linkage disequilibrium might explain the correlated functional status among segregating V segments, but an unknown experimental factor could not be excluded. A few of the identified cytomegalovirus-associated TCR beta chains were confirmed in vitro to be specific for cytomegalovirus antigens. It was suggested by the authors that the approach could potentially be generalized to other disease states and immunological phenotypes.

Input material: PBMCs. The chain links TRBV19 with TRBJ2-3; TRBD1 lines up with 8 middle nucleotides. The receptor was isolated from a man aged 25 to 40 in good health and CMV-seronegative. The CDR3 in this case is CASSARQGPPDTQYF. The nucleotides are TGTGCCAGTAGTGCCCGACAGGGGCCCCCAGATACGCAGTATTTT.